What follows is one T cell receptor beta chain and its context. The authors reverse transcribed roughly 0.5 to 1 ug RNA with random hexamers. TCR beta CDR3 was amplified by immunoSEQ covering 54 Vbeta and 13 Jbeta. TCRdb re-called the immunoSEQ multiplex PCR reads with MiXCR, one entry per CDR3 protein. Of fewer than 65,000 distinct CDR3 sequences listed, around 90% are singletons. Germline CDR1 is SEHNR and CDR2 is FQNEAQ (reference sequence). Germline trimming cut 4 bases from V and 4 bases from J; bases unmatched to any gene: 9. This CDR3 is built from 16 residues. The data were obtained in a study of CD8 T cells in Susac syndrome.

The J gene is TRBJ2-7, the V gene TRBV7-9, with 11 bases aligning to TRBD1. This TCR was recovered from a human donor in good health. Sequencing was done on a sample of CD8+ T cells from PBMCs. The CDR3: CASSSPGGQGVYEQYF. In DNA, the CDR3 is TGTGCCAGCAGCTCACCCGGGGGACAGGGGGTATACGAGCAGTACTTC.